This is a list of T cell receptor beta chains from one sample in a study of high-grade serous ovarian cancer treatment subgroups. Generated by immunoSEQ multiplex PCR, the TCRdb table keeps only in-frame clones and is missing some. The table shows more than 2,500 clones, with almost 85% occurring only once. What was sequenced was tumor tissue. All receptors derive from a human donor with high-grade serous ovarian cancer. Each CDR3 is given without its conserved first and last residue. A D gene is named only where the DNA matches it firmly.

CDR3,J,V,D
ASSADKGRGKLF,TRBJ1-4,TRBV27,NA
ASSIGLAGKYEQY,TRBJ2-7,TRBV19,TRBD2
ASSVWAGHEQF,TRBJ2-1,TRBV9,NA
ASSEQAGGEQPQH,TRBJ1-5,TRBV6-1,TRBD1
ASSMSLGYEQY,NA,TRBV19,NA
ASSALSTDTQY,TRBJ2-3,TRBV9,NA
ASTPGPAGELF,TRBJ2-2,TRBV19,NA
ASSEARAGFYGYT,TRBJ1-2,TRBV6-1,NA
ASSEQGGLGYT,TRBJ1-2,TRBV2,NA
ASSFGGGGNQPQH,TRBJ1-5,TRBV27,NA
ASSRLPAGATEAF,TRBJ1-1,TRBV19,NA
ASNKWGGDTDTQY,TRBJ2-3,TRBV2,TRBD2